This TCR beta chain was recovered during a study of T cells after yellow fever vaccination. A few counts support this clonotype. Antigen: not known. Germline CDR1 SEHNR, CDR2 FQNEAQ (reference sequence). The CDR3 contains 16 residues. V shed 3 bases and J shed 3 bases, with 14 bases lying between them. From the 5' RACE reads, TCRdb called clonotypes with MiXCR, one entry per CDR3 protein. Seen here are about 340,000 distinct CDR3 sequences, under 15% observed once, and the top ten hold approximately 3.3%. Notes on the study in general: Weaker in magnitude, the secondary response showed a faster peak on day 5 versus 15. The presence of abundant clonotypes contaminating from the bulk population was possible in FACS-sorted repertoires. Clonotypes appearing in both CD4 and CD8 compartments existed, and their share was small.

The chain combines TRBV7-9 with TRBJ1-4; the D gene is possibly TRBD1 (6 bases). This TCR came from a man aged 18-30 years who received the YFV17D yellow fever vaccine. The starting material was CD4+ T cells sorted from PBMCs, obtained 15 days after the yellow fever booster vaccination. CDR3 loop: CASSFSGGRPNEKLFF. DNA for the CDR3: TGTGCCAGCAGCTTCTCGGGGGGGCGTCCTAATGAAAAACTGTTTTTT.